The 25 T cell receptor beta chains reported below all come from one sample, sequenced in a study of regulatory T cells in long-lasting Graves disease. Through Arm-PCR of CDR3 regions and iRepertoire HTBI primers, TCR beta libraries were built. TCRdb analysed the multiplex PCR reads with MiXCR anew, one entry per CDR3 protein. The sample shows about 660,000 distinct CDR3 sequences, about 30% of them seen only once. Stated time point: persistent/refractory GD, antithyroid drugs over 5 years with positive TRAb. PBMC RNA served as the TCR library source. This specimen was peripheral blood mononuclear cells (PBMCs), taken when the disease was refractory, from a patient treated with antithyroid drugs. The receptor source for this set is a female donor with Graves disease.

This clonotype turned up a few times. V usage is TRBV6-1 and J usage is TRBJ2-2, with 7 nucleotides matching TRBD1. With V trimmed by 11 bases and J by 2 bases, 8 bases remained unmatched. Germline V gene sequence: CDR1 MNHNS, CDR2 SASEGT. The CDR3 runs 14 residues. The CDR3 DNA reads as TGTGCCGCAACGACAGGGATTAACACCGGGGAGCTGTTTTTT. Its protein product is CAATTGINTGELFF.

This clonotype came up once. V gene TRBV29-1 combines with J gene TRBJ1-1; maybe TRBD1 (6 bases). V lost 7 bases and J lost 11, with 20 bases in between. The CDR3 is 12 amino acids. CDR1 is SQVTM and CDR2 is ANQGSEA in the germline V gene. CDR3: CSGLGTFREAFF. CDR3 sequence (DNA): TGCAGCGGGCTCGGGACATTTCGGGAGGCTTTCTTT.

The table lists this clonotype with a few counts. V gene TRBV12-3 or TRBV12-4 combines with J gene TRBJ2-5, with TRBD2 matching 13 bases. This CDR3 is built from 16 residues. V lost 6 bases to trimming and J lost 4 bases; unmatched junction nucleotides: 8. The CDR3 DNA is TGTGCCAGCAGCCCAGGACTAGCGGGAGTGGGAGAGACCCAGTACTTC. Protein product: CASSPGLAGVGETQYF.

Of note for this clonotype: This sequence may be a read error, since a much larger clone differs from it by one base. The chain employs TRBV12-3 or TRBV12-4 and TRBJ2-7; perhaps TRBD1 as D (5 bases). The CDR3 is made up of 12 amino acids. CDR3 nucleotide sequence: TGTGCCAACAGTTTACCTAGGGGCGAGCAGTACTTC. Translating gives CANSLPRGEQYF.

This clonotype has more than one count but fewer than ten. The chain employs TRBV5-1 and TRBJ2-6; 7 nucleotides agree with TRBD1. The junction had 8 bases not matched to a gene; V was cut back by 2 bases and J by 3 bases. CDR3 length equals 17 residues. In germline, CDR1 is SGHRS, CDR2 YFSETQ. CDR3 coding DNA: TGCGCCAGCAGCTTTTCGGGACAGACGGATGGGGCCAACGTCCTGACTTTC. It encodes CASSFSGQTDGANVLTF.

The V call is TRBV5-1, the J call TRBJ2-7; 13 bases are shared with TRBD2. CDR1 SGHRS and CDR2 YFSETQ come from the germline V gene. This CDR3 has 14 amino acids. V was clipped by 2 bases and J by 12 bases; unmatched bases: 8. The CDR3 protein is CASSFGLAGEGRYF. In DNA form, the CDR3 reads TGCGCCAGCAGCTTCGGACTAGCGGGAGAGGGTCGGTACTTC.

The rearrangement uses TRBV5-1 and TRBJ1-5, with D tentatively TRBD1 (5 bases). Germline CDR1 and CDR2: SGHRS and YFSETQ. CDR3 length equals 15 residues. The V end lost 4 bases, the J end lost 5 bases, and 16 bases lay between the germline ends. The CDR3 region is CASSPGPNPDQPQHF. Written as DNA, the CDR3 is TGCGCCAGCAGCCCGGGACCAAATCCGGATCAGCCCCAGCATTTT.

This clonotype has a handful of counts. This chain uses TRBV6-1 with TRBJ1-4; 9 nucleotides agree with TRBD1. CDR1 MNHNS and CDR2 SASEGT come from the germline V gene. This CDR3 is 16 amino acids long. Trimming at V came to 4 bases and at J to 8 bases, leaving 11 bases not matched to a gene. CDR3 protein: CASSGFQTGGGEKLFF. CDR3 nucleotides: TGTGCCAGCAGTGGCTTCCAGACAGGGGGGGGCGAAAAACTGTTTTTT.

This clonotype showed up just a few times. The CDR3 DNA is TGTGCCAGCAGGCCCGGGGGTGCTGCCGAAGCTTTCTTT. Translation gives CASRPGGAAEAFF. The chain couples TRBV12-3 or TRBV12-4 to TRBJ1-1; D is perhaps TRBD1 (5 bases). V was shortened by 6 bases and J by 8 bases, with 16 bases between the two germline ends. The CDR3 loop spans 13 amino acids.

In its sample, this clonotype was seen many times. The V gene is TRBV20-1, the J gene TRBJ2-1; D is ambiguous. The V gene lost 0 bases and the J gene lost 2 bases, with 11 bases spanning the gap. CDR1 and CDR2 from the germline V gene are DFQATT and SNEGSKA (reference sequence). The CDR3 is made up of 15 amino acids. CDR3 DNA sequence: TGCAGTGCTAGAGATCGACTTGAGACCTACAATGAGCAGTTCTTC. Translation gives CSARDRLETYNEQFF.

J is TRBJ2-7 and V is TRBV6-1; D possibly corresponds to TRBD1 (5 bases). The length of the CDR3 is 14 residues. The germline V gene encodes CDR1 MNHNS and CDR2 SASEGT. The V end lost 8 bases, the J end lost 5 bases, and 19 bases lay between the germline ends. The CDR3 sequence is CASGRCVSRDEQYF. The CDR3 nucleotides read TGTGCCAGCGGCCGGTGTGTGAGCAGGGACGAGCAGTACTTC.

CDR3: CACLGTANTGELFF. The CDR3 DNA follows: TGTGCCTGTCTCGGGACTGCGAACACCGGGGAGCTGTTTTTT. The chain has TRBV30 and TRBJ2-2; possible D gene TRBD2, 6 bases. Looked up from germline, CDR1 is GTSNPN and CDR2 is SVGIG (reference sequence). Trimming cost V 6 bases and J 0 bases, with 11 bases left between them. The CDR3 length is 14 residues. Using reference TRBV30 and TRBJ2-2 for the parts outside the CDR3, the full variable domain is SQTIHQWPATLVQPVGSPLSLECTVEGTSNPNLYWYRQAAGRGLQLLFYSVGIGQISSEVPQNLSASRPQDRQFILSSKKLLLSDSGFYLCACLGTANTGELFFGEGSRLTVL.

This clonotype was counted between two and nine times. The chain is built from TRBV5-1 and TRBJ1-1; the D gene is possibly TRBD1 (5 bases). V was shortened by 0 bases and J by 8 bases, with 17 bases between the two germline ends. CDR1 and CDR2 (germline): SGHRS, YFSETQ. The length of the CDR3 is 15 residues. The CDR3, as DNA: TGCGCCAGCAGCTTGGGGCCCCCTCGGGGCCAGGAAGCTTTCTTT. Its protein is CASSLGPPRGQEAFF. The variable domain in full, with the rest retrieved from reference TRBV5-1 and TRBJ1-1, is KAGVTQTPRYLIKTRGQQVTLSCSPISGHRSVSWYQQTPGQGLQFLFEYFSETQRNKGNFPGRFSGRQFSNSRSEMNVSTLELGDSALYLCASSLGPPRGQEAFFGQGTRLTVV.

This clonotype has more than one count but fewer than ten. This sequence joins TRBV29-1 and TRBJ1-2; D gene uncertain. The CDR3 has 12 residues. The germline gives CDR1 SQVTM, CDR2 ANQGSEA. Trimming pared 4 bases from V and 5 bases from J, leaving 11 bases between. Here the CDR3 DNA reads TGCAGCGTTGGAGGCAGTATGTATGGCTACACCTTC. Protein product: CSVGGSMYGYTF.

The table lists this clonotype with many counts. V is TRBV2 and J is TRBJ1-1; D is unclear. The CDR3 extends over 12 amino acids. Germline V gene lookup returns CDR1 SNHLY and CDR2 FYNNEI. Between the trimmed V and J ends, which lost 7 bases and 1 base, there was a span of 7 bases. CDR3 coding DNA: TGTGCCAGCACGAGGGAGAACACTGAAGCTTTCTTT. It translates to CASTRENTEAFF.

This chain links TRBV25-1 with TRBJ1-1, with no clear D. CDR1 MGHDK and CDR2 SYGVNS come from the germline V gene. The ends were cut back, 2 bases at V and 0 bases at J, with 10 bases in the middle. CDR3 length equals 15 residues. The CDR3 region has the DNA TGTGCCAGCAGTGAAACGGGATACATGAACACTGAAGCTTTCTTT. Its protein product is CASSETGYMNTEAFF.

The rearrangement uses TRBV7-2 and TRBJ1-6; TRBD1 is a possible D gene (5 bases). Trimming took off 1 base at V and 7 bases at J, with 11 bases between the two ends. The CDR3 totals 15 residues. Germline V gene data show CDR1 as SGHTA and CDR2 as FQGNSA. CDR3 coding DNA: TGTGCCAGCAGCTTAGACCAGGGCAGGAATTCACCCCTCCACTTT. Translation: CASSLDQGRNSPLHF.

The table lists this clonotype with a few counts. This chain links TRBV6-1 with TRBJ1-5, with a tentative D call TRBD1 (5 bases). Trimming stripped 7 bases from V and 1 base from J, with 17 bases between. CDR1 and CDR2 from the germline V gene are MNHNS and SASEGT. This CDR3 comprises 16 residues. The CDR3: CASTTEWGVSNQPQHF. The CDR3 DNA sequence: TGTGCCAGCACCACAGAGTGGGGGGTGAGCAATCAGCCCCAGCATTTT.

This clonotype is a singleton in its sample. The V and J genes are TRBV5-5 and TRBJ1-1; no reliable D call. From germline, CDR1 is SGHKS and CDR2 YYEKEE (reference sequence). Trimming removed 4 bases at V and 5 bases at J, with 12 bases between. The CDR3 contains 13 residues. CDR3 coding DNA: TGTGCCAGCAGCCGGGATCTGGGGACTGAAGCTTTCTTT. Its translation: CASSRDLGTEAFF.

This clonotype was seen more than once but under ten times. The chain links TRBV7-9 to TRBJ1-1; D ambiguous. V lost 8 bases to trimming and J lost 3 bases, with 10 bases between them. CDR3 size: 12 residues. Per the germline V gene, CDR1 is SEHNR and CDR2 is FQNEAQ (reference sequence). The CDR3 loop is CASVIQDTEAFF. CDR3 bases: TGTGCCAGCGTTATCCAGGACACTGAAGCTTTCTTT. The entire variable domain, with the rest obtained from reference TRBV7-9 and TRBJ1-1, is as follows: DTGVSQNPRHKITKRGQNVTFRCDPISEHNRLYWYRQTLGQGPEFLTYFQNEAQLEKSRLLSDRFSAERPKGSFSTLEIQRTEQGDSAMYLCASVIQDTEAFFGQGTRLTVV.

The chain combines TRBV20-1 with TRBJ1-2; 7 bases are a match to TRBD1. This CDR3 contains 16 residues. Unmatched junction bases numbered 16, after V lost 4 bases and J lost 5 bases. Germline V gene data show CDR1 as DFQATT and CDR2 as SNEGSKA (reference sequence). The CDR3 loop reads CSATSGQGGSRYGYTF. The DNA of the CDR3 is TGCAGTGCTACCTCGGGGCAGGGGGGCTCTCGTTATGGCTACACCTTC.

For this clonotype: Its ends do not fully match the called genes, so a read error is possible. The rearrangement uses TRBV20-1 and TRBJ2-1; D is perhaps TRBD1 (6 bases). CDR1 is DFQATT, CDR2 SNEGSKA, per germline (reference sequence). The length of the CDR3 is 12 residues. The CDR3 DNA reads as TGCAGTGCTCTTTTTACTCCGGGACACCCTGGGTTC. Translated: CSALFTPGHPGF.

DNA for the CDR3: TGTGCCAGCAGCTTAGAAGTGGGGCAGGGCGGAAAACTGTTTTTT. Its protein product is CASSLEVGQGGKLFF. The chain uses TRBV7-2 and TRBJ1-4, with D possibly matching TRBD1 (5 bases). Trimming took off 1 base at V and 10 bases at J, with 16 bases between the two ends. CDR3 length: 15 residues. Germline assignment: CDR1 SGHTA and CDR2 FQGNSA.

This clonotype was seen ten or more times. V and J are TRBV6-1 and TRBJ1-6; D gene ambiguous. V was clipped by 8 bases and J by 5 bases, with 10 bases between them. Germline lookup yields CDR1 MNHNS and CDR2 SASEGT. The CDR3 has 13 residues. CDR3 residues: CASSRGNNSPLHF. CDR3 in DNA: TGTGCCAGCTCGAGAGGGAATAATTCACCCCTCCACTTT.

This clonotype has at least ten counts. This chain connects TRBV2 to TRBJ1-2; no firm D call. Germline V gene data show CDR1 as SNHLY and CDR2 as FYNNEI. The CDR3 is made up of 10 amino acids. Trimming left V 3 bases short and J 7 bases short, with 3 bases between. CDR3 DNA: TGTGCCAGCAGTGAGGGTGGCTACACCTTC. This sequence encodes CASSEGGYTF.